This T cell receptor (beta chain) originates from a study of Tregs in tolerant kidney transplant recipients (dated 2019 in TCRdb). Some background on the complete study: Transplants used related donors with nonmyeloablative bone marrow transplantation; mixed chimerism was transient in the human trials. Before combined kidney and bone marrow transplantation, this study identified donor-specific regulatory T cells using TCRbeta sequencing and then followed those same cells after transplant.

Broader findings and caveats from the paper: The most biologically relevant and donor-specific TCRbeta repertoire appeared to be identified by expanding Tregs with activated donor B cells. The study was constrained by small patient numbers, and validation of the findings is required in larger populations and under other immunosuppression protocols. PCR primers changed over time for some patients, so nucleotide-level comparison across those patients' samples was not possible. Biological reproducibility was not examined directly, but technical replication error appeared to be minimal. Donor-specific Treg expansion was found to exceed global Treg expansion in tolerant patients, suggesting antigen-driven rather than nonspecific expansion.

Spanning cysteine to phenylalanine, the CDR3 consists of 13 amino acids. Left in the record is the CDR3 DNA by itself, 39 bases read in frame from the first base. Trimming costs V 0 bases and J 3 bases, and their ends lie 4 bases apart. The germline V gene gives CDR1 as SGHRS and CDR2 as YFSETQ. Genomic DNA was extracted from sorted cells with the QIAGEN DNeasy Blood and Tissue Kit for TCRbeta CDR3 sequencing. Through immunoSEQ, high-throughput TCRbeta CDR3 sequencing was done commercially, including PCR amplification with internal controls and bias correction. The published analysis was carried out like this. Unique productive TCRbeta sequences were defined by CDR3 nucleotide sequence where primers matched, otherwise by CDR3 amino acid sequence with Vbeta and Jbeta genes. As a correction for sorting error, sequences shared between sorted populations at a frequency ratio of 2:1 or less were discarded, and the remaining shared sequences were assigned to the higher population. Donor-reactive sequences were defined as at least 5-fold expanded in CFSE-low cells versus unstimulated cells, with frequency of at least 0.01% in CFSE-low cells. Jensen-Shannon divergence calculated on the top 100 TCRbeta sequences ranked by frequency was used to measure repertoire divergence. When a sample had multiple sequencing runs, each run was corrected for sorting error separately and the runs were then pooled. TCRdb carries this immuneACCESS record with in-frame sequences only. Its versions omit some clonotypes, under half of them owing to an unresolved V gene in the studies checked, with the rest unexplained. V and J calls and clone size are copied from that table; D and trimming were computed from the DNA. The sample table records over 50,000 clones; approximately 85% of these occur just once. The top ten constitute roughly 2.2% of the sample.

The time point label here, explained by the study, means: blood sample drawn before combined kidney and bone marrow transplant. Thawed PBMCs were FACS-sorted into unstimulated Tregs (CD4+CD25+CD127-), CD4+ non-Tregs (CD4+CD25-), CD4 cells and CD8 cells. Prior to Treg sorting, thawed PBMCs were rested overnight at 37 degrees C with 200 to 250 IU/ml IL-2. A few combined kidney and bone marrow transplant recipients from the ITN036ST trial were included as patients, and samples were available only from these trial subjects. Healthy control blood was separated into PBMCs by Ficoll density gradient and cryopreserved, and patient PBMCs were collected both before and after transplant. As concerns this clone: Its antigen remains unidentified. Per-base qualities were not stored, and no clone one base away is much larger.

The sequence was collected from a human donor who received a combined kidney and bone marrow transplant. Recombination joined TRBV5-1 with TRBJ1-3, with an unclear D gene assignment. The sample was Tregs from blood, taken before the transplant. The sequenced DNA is TGCGCCAGCAGCTTGGAAAGTGGAAACACCATATATTTT. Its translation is CASSLESGNTIYF.